This T cell receptor beta chain derives from a study of cytomegalovirus exposure and HLA in healthy donors. The CDR3 is 14 amino acids. The germline V and J ends were trimmed by 0 bases and 7 bases, with 12 bases remaining between them. Germline loops: CDR1 LGHNA, CDR2 YSLEER. It was with 60 Vbeta and 13 Jbeta primers that the PCR ran. Sequenced by immunoSEQ multiplex PCR; TCRdb stores in-frame clones only, minus some. The data show some 190,000 clones, 83% seen once. This TCR was sampled from a man in his forties in good health and CMV-seropositive. Sequenced sample: PBMCs. V and J are TRBV4-3 and TRBJ1-1; no definite D call. The CDR3 loop is CASSQDGRAREAFF. DNA for the CDR3: TGCGCCAGCAGCCAAGATGGGCGGGCGCGTGAAGCTTTCTTT.